These 10 T cell receptor beta chains were all obtained from the same sample, sequenced in a study of graft-versus-host responses after intestinal transplantation. Sequencing was performed with immunoSEQ multiplex PCR; in TCRdb, only in-frame clones are kept and a portion is missing. The table has fewer than 65,000 clones, around 89% seen once. Their specific antigens are unknown. The sequences come from unstimulated CD4+ T cells sorted from spleen or lymph node cells, collected before transplant. The source of these receptors is a human donor who was the organ donor for an intestinal transplant.

V usage is TRBV5-4 and J usage is TRBJ1-2; TRBD1 aligns across 10 bases. V trimming: 4 bases; J trimming: 6 bases; junction bases outside the gene matches: 12. From germline, CDR1 is SGHNT and CDR2 YYREEE (reference sequence). The CDR3 runs to 16 residues. Here the CDR3 reads CASSSLPPGTGDGYTF. The DNA of the CDR3 is TGTGCCAGCAGCAGCCTCCCTCCCGGGACAGGGGATGGCTACACCTTC.

The chain joins TRBV9 to TRBJ2-1; 13 positions match TRBD2. Looked up from germline, CDR1 is SGDLS and CDR2 is YYNGEE. The CDR3 contains 14 residues. Losses at the gene ends were 4 bases for V and 10 bases for J; bases not matched to a gene: 5. This CDR3 is CASSILAGGQEQFF. Written as DNA, the CDR3 is TGTGCCAGCAGCATACTAGCGGGAGGGCAAGAGCAGTTCTTC.

The chain is built from TRBV29-1 and TRBJ2-7; weak D call: TRBD1 (6 bases). The CDR3 loop spans 15 amino acids. The V end lost 5 bases, the J end lost 1 base, and 18 bases lay between the germline ends. Per germline, CDR1 SQVTM and CDR2 ANQGSEA. The CDR3 DNA reads as TGCAGCGTTTCCTTCCTTGGGGGCGCATCCTACGAGCAGTACTTC. Residues: CSVSFLGGASYEQYF.

A note on this clone: The same CDR3 arises from other DNA sequences in this sample as well. The rearrangement joins TRBV27 to TRBJ2-7; no reliable D call. CDR1 and CDR2 (germline): MNHEY, SMNVEV (reference sequence). Trimming cost V 0 bases and J 1 base, with 4 bases left between them. CDR3 length equals 13 residues. The CDR3 DNA follows: TGTGCCAGCAGTTTATCCAGGTCCTACGAGCAGTACTTC. This codes for CASSLSRSYEQYF.

This clone was recorded only once. Mismatch with germline at one junction end may stem from a read error. The same CDR3 arises from other DNA sequences in this sample as well. The chain employs TRBV7-8 and TRBJ1-5; D uncertain. This CDR3 has 17 residues. Germline V gene data show CDR1 as SGHVS and CDR2 as FQNEAQ. The CDR3 reads CASSLGESGRSNQPQHF. CDR3 nucleotide sequence: TGTGCCAGCAGCTTAGGGGAATCCGGGAGGAGCAATCAGCCCCAGCACTTT. The full variable domain, completed using reference TRBV7-8 and TRBJ1-5, is GAGVSQSPRYKVAKRGQDVALRCDPISGHVSLFWYQQALGQGPEFLTYFQNEAQLDKSGLPSDRFFAERPEGSVSTLKIQRTQQEDSAVYLCASSLGESGRSNQPQHFGDGTRLSIL.

V is TRBV28 and J is TRBJ2-7; a weak D match, TRBD1 (5 bases). Germline V gene sequence: CDR1 MDHEN, CDR2 SYDVKM. The length of the CDR3 is 15 residues. V was pared by 2 bases and J by 0 bases, with 11 bases between. CDR3 residues: CASSLDSPHSYEQYF. CDR3 sequence (DNA): TGTGCCAGCAGTTTAGACAGCCCCCACTCCTACGAGCAGTACTTC.

The CDR3 reads CASSQILGGDTQYF. CDR3 DNA sequence: TGCGCCAGCAGCCAAATTCTAGGGGGTGATACGCAGTATTTT. This chain links TRBV4-3 with TRBJ2-3; tentatively, D is TRBD1 (6 bases). There are 14 residues in the CDR3. V lost 2 bases and J lost 6, with 12 bases in between. Germline loops: CDR1 LGHNA, CDR2 YSLEER.

In DNA form, the CDR3 reads TGTGCCAGCAGCTTAGAGGGGAGATGGGGGCGCCCCGGGGAGCTGTTTTTT. Protein: CASSLEGRWGRPGELFF. The chain carries TRBV11-3 and TRBJ2-2, with a tentative D call TRBD1 (6 bases). The CDR3 is 17 amino acids. The germline V gene encodes CDR1 SGHNT and CDR2 YENEEA. The ends were cut back, 0 bases at V and 6 bases at J, with 17 bases in the middle.

This clone showed up just once. V and J are TRBV7-9 and TRBJ2-4; TRBD1 matches at 7 bases. J gave up 6 bases and V 5 bases, and 10 bases lay outside the gene matches. This CDR3 spans 15 amino acids. Germline V lookup: CDR1 SEHNR, CDR2 FQNEAQ (reference sequence). CDR3 region: CASSLKTGAGNIQYF. In nucleotides, the CDR3 is TGTGCCAGCAGCCTCAAAACAGGGGCGGGAAACATTCAGTACTTC.

This clone was observed a single time. The rearrangement links TRBV19 to TRBJ1-3, with no clear D. Germline assignment: CDR1 LNHDA and CDR2 SQIVND (reference sequence). The V gene lost 5 bases and the J gene lost 4 bases, with 9 bases spanning the gap. The CDR3 runs to 13 residues. In DNA form, the CDR3 reads TGTGCCAGTAGTCGAACGGGAGGAAACACCATATATTTT. It translates to CASSRTGGNTIYF.